What follows describes a single T cell receptor (beta chain). The CDR3 contains 14 residues. Germline V gives CDR1 SQVTM, CDR2 ANQGSEA. With 3 bases clipped from V and 3 bases from J, the junction kept 5 bases outside the gene matches. The data were taken from a study of blood T cell repertoires in COVID-19. Clones were read by immunoSEQ multiplex PCR, and TCRdb kept only the in-frame ones, dropping some. The top ten clones hold around 7.4% of a sample with about 94,000 clones, about 90% of them seen once. Sequencing was performed on peripheral blood. This sequence originates from a human donor with acute or convalescent COVID-19. The donor label of this sample is uncertain. V usage is TRBV29-1 and J usage is TRBJ2-1; 7 bases match TRBD1. This CDR3 reads CSVDTGAVYNEQFF. The CDR3 nucleotides are TGCAGCGTTGACACAGGGGCGGTCTACAATGAGCAGTTCTTC.